The 24 T cell receptor beta chains given below trace back to one sample, sequenced in a study of T-cell reconstitution after alpha-beta-depleted transplantation in children. Unique molecular identifiers were used to barcode this TCRbeta library. TCRdb ran MiXCR on the PCR reads and lists one entry per CDR3 protein. The table has 90,000 to 120,000 distinct CDR3 sequences, 5.5% to 7% seen once; the top ten hold around 23%. The sequencing here drew on PBMCs, mostly from graft donor cells, taken 360 days after TCRalphabeta/CD19-depleted stem cell transplant. Every receptor here comes from a male patient aged 2-10 years who had a stem cell transplant for acute lymphoblastic leukemia, so the T cells may come from the graft donor.

There are many counts of this clonotype. The rearrangement uses TRBV7-2 and TRBJ2-2; D gene uncertain. Germline CDR1 reads SGHTA; CDR2 reads FQGNSA. CDR3 length: 16 residues. Trimming cost V 4 bases and J 6 bases, with 18 bases left between them. The CDR3 is CASSSISFGKPGELFF. In nucleotides, the CDR3 is TGTGCCAGCAGCTCGATTAGCTTCGGCAAACCCGGGGAGCTGTTTTTT.

This clonotype was observed a few times. The V gene is TRBV2, the J gene TRBJ1-3; a possible D gene is TRBD1 (5 bases). The germline V gene has CDR1 SNHLY and CDR2 FYNNEI. Trimming shortened V by 0 bases and J by 4 bases, and 10 bases separated the two germline ends. This CDR3 has 15 residues. For the CDR3, the DNA is TGTGCCAGCAGTGAAGCGACCCAGGGAGGAAACACCATATATTTT. This sequence encodes CASSEATQGGNTIYF.

This clonotype was seen ten or more times. The chain is built from TRBV4-3 and TRBJ2-2; weak D call: TRBD1 (6 bases). With 9 bases removed from V and 0 bases from J, the gap between germline ends came to 17 bases. Germline CDR1 reads LGHNA; CDR2 reads YSLEER. CDR3 size: 16 residues. Here the CDR3 DNA reads TGCGCCAGTAGCAGGGGCCACCTGTCGAACACCGGGGAGCTGTTTTTT. This sequence encodes CASSRGHLSNTGELFF.

This clonotype has just a few counts. The rearrangement uses TRBV7-9 and TRBJ2-5; TRBD1 aligns across 11 bases. The V and J ends lost 5 bases and 1 base, in that order; junction bases with no gene match: 6. The CDR3 has 16 amino acids. The germline CDR1 and CDR2 sequences are SEHNR and FQNEAQ (reference sequence). As DNA, the CDR3 is TGTGCCAGCAGCGGACGGGACAGGGGGTTCCAAGAGACCCAGTACTTC. Amino acid sequence: CASSGRDRGFQETQYF.

This clonotype was counted ten times or more. The chain has TRBV6-1 and TRBJ2-3; D not certain. Germline CDR1 MNHNS, CDR2 SASEGT. V lost 5 bases and J 3 bases, leaving 15 bases between the germline ends. The CDR3 runs to 15 residues. The CDR3 DNA sequence: TGTGCCAGCAGTCAGACGGATCCGTTGACAGATACGCAGTATTTT. Its protein product is CASSQTDPLTDTQYF.

This clonotype came up a few times. This chain joins TRBV7-8 and TRBJ2-1, with a tentative D call TRBD2 (6 bases). V was shortened by 5 bases and J by 3 bases, with 11 bases between the two germline ends. Germline lookup yields CDR1 SGHVS and CDR2 FQNEAQ. The CDR3 totals 14 residues. Here the CDR3 DNA reads TGTGCCAGCAGCCTTCGACTAGTCTACAATGAGCAGTTCTTC. Translating it yields CASSLRLVYNEQFF.

This clonotype came up a few times. This chain joins TRBV3-1 and TRBJ2-5; D call uncertain. V lost 0 bases and J lost 2, with 13 bases in between. The CDR3 sequence is 16 residues long. Germline lookup yields CDR1 LGHDT and CDR2 YNNKEL (reference sequence). The CDR3 DNA reads as TGTGCCAGCAGCCAAGAAACGACTGGAAGACAAGAGACCCAGTACTTC. It is translated as CASSQETTGRQETQYF.

In its sample, this clonotype was seen many times. The chain uses TRBV9 and TRBJ2-7; D might be TRBD2 (5 bases). The V gene lost 3 bases and the J gene lost 3 bases, with 10 bases spanning the gap. The CDR3 length is 13 residues. Germline CDR1 is SGDLS and CDR2 is YYNGEE. CDR3 in amino acids: CASSAPGYYEQYF. As DNA, the CDR3 is TGTGCCAGCAGCGCCCCGGGATACTACGAGCAGTACTTC.

This chain uses TRBV11-2 with TRBJ1-2; D unclear. This CDR3 is 12 amino acids long. From germline, CDR1 is SGHAT and CDR2 FQNNGV. V shed 4 bases and J shed 8 bases, with 11 bases lying between them. The CDR3 reads CASSSVMRGYTF. As DNA, the CDR3 is TGTGCCAGCAGCTCCGTAATGAGGGGCTACACCTTC.

This clonotype was detected ten times or more. The chain links TRBV24-1 to TRBJ2-3, with 10 bases that match TRBD2. Unmatched junction bases numbered 5, after V lost 5 bases and J lost 1 base. The CDR3 has 16 residues. Germline V CDR1 and CDR2: KGHDR, SFDVKD. CDR3 sequence: CATSGVSGGRTDTQYF. CDR3 DNA: TGTGCCACCAGTGGGGTTAGCGGGGGGCGCACAGATACGCAGTATTTT.

V and J are TRBV14 and TRBJ2-5; 8 nucleotides line up with TRBD2. Germline lookup yields CDR1 SGHDN and CDR2 FVKESK. V shed 0 bases, J shed 7 bases, and the junction held 10 bases outside the gene matches. The CDR3 contains 16 residues. CDR3 in amino acids: CASSQEKRGPAGTQYF. The CDR3 DNA reads TGTGCCAGCAGCCAAGAAAAGCGGGGGCCCGCCGGGACCCAGTACTTC.

This clonotype came up many times. The chain couples TRBV4-3 to TRBJ1-3, with D hard to call. The V gene's germline CDR1 is LGHNA and CDR2 YSLEER. This CDR3 has 14 residues. Deletions cut 2 bases from V and 0 bases from J, with 5 bases between. CDR3 sequence reads: CASSQTYSGNTIYF. In DNA form, the CDR3 reads TGCGCCAGCAGCCAAACCTACTCTGGAAACACCATATATTTT.

The chain uses TRBV28 and TRBJ2-7; no definite D call. Trimming pared 2 bases from V and 7 bases from J, leaving 15 bases between. Germline V gives CDR1 MDHEN, CDR2 SYDVKM. The CDR3 loop spans 14 amino acids. DNA of the CDR3: TGTGCCAGCAGTTTAGCGGACCTCTACGAAGAGCAGTACTTC. Its protein is CASSLADLYEEQYF.

This clonotype has a count of ten or more. V usage is TRBV5-1 and J usage is TRBJ1-4, with D perhaps TRBD1 (6 bases). CDR3 size: 16 residues. Germline-derived CDR1 and CDR2 are SGHRS and YFSETQ. Trimming stripped 8 bases from V and 6 bases from J, with 23 bases between. CDR3 sequence: CASTGYRGGSDEKLFF. CDR3 nucleotides: TGCGCCAGTACAGGGTACAGAGGGGGAAGTGATGAAAAACTGTTTTTT.

This clonotype was recorded at least ten times. This chain's CDR3 is CASSLSLYEQYF. Written as DNA, the CDR3 is TGTGCCAGCAGCTTATCCCTCTACGAGCAGTACTTC. The chain is built from TRBV7-6 and TRBJ2-7; unclear D gene. Germline lookup yields CDR1 SGHVS and CDR2 FNYEAQ. The CDR3 runs 12 residues. V lost 2 bases, J lost 3 bases, and 5 bases lay in between.

This clonotype was found many times. This chain links TRBV5-6 with TRBJ2-1, with D maybe TRBD1 (6 bases). The CDR3 covers 16 residues. The V gene lost 3 bases and the J gene lost 1 base, with 14 bases spanning the gap. CDR1 and CDR2 from the germline V gene are SGHDT and YYEEEE. CDR3 sequence: CASSSPYRDSYNEQFF. The CDR3 DNA sequence: TGTGCCAGCAGCTCCCCTTACAGGGATTCCTACAATGAGCAGTTCTTC.

This clonotype was counted at least ten times. This chain links TRBV7-2 with TRBJ2-2; 10 bases fit TRBD2. The length of the CDR3 is 17 residues. Germline V lookup: CDR1 SGHTA, CDR2 FQGNSA. V shed 0 bases, J shed 6 bases, and the junction held 7 bases outside the gene matches. The CDR3 bases are TGTGCCAGCAGCTTAGCTAGGAAGCGGGGGGGCGCCGGGGAGCTGTTTTTT. Protein product: CASSLARKRGGAGELFF.

This clonotype came up many times. V and J are TRBV24-1 and TRBJ2-7; tentative D call: TRBD1 (5 bases). V lost 5 bases and J lost 6, with 10 bases in between. The CDR3 extends over 12 amino acids. The germline V gene encodes CDR1 KGHDR and CDR2 SFDVKD. The CDR3 is CATSAQRGEQYF. In nucleotides, the CDR3 is TGTGCCACCAGTGCACAAAGGGGCGAGCAGTACTTC.

In this sample, this clonotype turned up many times. This rearrangement joins TRBV20-1 to TRBJ1-1; D gene unclear. The germline V gene has CDR1 DFQATT and CDR2 SNEGSKA (reference sequence). V was trimmed by 4 bases and J by 0 bases, leaving 9 bases between them. The CDR3 length is 13 residues. This CDR3 is CSAMDLMNTEAFF. In nucleotides, the CDR3 is TGCAGTGCTATGGACTTGATGAACACTGAAGCTTTCTTT.

A word on this clonotype: This may be a read error, as it is one base from a much larger clone. The chain combines TRBV9 with TRBJ2-3; unclear D gene. The CDR3 sequence is 12 residues long. From germline, CDR1 is SGDLS and CDR2 YYNGEE. Trimming took off 7 bases at V and 1 base at J, with 7 bases between the two ends. CDR3 sequence (DNA): TGTGCCAGCGGCCCCCGCACAGATACGCAGTATTTT. It is translated as CASGPRTDTQYF.

CDR3 loop: CASRSTGERYGYTF. CDR3 nucleotides: TGTGCCAGCAGGTCGACAGGGGAGAGATATGGCTACACCTTC. The V and J genes are TRBV28 and TRBJ1-2, with TRBD1 matching 8 bases. Looked up from germline, CDR1 is MDHEN and CDR2 is SYDVKM. J gave up 5 bases and V 6 bases, and 8 bases lay outside the gene matches. The CDR3 consists of 14 residues.

At least ten counts were recorded for this clonotype. The chain joins TRBV7-8 to TRBJ2-1; D is uncertain. This CDR3 spans 16 amino acids. Germline CDR1 is SGHVS and CDR2 is FQNEAQ. V lost 1 base, J lost 0 bases, and 10 bases lay in between. The CDR3 DNA follows: TGTGCCAGCAGCTTAGTTTCCCCGAGCTCCTACAATGAGCAGTTCTTC. This codes for CASSLVSPSSYNEQFF.

Many counts were recorded for this clonotype. The chain combines TRBV20-1 with TRBJ2-5, with 7 bases fitting TRBD1. J was trimmed by 3 bases and V by 2 bases; bases with no gene match: 3. The germline V gene has CDR1 DFQATT and CDR2 SNEGSKA (reference sequence). The CDR3 runs to 13 residues. The DNA for the CDR3 is TGCAGTGCTAGAACAGGGGCCGAAGAGACCCAGTACTTC. Translated: CSARTGAEETQYF.

Ten or more counts support this clonotype. The CDR3 DNA follows: TGTGCCAGCAGCCAAGTACCGGGGGTACATGAGCAGTTCTTC. This gives the protein CASSQVPGVHEQFF. This chain connects TRBV14 to TRBJ2-1; perhaps TRBD2 as D (6 bases). Germline V gene sequence: CDR1 SGHDN, CDR2 FVKESK. CDR3 length: 14 residues. V was clipped by 1 base and J by 8 bases, with 12 bases between them.